The 2 T cell receptor beta chains below were found in one sample sequenced in a study of OX40 agonist ivuxolimab in advanced cancers. Generated by immunoSEQ multiplex PCR, the TCRdb table keeps only in-frame clones and is missing some. The table lists 25,000 to 35,000 clones, roughly 84% of them singletons, with around a fifth in the top ten. The material was CD4+ or CD8+ T cells sorted from blood, obtained in a trial of the OX40 agonist ivuxolimab. Source of these receptors: an adult with an advanced solid tumor such as melanoma, head and neck, liver or kidney cancer.

J is TRBJ1-2 and V is TRBV4-1; 8 positions agree with TRBD1. The trim removed 4 bases at V and 5 bases at J, leaving 9 bases unmatched. Germline CDR1 and CDR2: MGHRA and YSYEKL. The CDR3 spans 15 residues. The CDR3 here is CASSPGQGGKYGYTF. The CDR3 nucleotides read TGCGCCAGCAGCCCCGGACAGGGAGGCAAGTATGGCTACACCTTC.

V and J are TRBV5-5 and TRBJ1-2, with a weak D call TRBD1 (5 bases). There are 13 residues in the CDR3. The germline V gene encodes CDR1 SGHKS and CDR2 YYEKEE (reference sequence). V was trimmed by 5 bases and J by 4 bases, leaving 12 bases between them. CDR3 loop: CASSSNTGYGYTF. The CDR3 DNA is TGTGCCAGCAGTTCGAACACAGGCTATGGCTACACCTTC.